What follows are 18 T cell receptor beta chains derived from one specimen sequenced in a study of cytomegalovirus exposure and HLA in healthy donors. The PCR made use of 60 Vbeta and 13 Jbeta primers. Sequencing was performed with immunoSEQ multiplex PCR; in TCRdb, only in-frame clones are kept and a portion is missing. The sample holds roughly 190,000 clones; approximately 9.5% are singletons and the top ten take 1% to 1.5%. The sample comprised PBMCs. The receptor set was obtained from a woman in her thirties in good health and CMV-seropositive.

This clone occurred a few times. The chain joins TRBV4-2 to TRBJ2-3; 8 bases agree with TRBD2. Losses at the gene ends were 4 bases for V and 3 bases for J; bases not matched to a gene: 15. CDR3 size: 18 residues. Germline V CDR1 and CDR2: LGHNA, YNFKEQ. CDR3 nucleotides: TGTGCCAGCAGCCTCAAACCCCCCTCAGCGGGAGTGACAGATACGCAGTATTTT. Residues: CASSLKPPSAGVTDTQYF.

This clone has only a few counts. The chain has TRBV2 and TRBJ1-5; D remains ambiguous. The CDR3 runs to 13 residues. CDR1 and CDR2 (germline): SNHLY, FYNNEI. Trimming left V 2 bases short and J 7 bases short, with 9 bases between. For the CDR3, the DNA is TGTGCCAGCAGTGAAAGGGAGGACCAGCCCCAGCATTTT. This translates into CASSEREDQPQHF. Full variable domain (rest looked up from reference TRBV2 and TRBJ1-5): EPEVTQTPSHQVTQMGQEVILRCVPISNHLYFYWYRQILGQKVEFLVSFYNNEISEKSEIFDDQFSVERPDGSNFTLKIRSTKLEDSAMYFCASSEREDQPQHFGDGTRLSIL.

CDR3: CASTLGQGISPLHF. CDR3 DNA sequence: TGTGCCAGCACCCTCGGACAGGGGATTTCACCCCTCCACTTT. The chain employs TRBV27 and TRBJ1-6; 9 bases are a match to TRBD1. CDR1 and CDR2 (germline): MNHEY, SMNVEV (reference sequence). CDR3 length equals 14 residues. The junction had 7 bases not matched to a gene; V was cut back by 7 bases and J by 9 bases.

In its sample, this clone was seen a few times. The rearrangement joins TRBV5-1 to TRBJ2-3, with a weak D call TRBD1 (5 bases). Germline loops: CDR1 SGHRS, CDR2 YFSETQ. Trimming took off 3 bases at V and 2 bases at J, with 10 bases between the two ends. The CDR3 runs 14 residues. CDR3 sequence: CASSSGRATDTQYF. CDR3 DNA sequence: TGCGCCAGCAGCTCCGGCAGGGCCACAGATACGCAGTATTTT.

V usage is TRBV9 and J usage is TRBJ2-3, with TRBD2 matching over 15 bases. J lost 3 bases, V lost 4 bases, and 9 bases had no gene match. Germline V gene data show CDR1 as SGDLS and CDR2 as YYNGEE. The CDR3 is 18 residues long. As DNA, the CDR3 is TGTGCCAGCAGCCCCTTTGGAGGGACTAGCGGGAGGACAGATACGCAGTATTTT. Protein: CASSPFGGTSGRTDTQYF.

The table lists this clone with a few counts. The genes are TRBV5-1 and TRBJ2-1, with D perhaps matching TRBD2 (6 bases). Germline assignment: CDR1 SGHRS and CDR2 YFSETQ. This CDR3 is 17 amino acids long. Trimming shortened V by 4 bases and J by 8 bases, and 25 bases separated the two germline ends. The CDR3, as DNA: TGCGCCAGCAGCCTCGTGACGGGAGCTAAGGGTAGGGATGAGCAGTTCTTC. It encodes CASSLVTGAKGRDEQFF.

The table lists this clone with a few counts. The V gene is TRBV19, the J gene TRBJ2-5; 11 bases agree with TRBD2. The CDR3 contains 15 residues. Germline CDR1 reads LNHDA; CDR2 reads SQIVND (reference sequence). Germline trimming cut 6 bases from V and 1 base from J; bases unmatched to any gene: 4. CDR3 DNA sequence: TGTGCCAGTAGCCCCCTAGCGGGGGGCCAAGAGACCCAGTACTTC. It yields the protein CASSPLAGGQETQYF.

The chain couples TRBV7-2 to TRBJ2-3; D perhaps matches TRBD2 (6 bases). This CDR3 is built from 14 residues. Deletions cut 3 bases from V and 5 bases from J, with 12 bases between. Germline values: CDR1 SGHTA, CDR2 FQGNSA. In nucleotides, the CDR3 is TGTGCCAGCAGCTTTGGGGGGTTGGGAGATACGCAGTATTTT. This sequence encodes CASSFGGLGDTQYF.

V gene TRBV19 combines with J gene TRBJ1-5; no firm D call. The CDR3 length is 14 residues. Germline V gives CDR1 LNHDA, CDR2 SQIVND (reference sequence). Trimming left V 6 bases short and J 1 base short, with 10 bases between. Here the CDR3 reads CASRQDISNQPQHF. The CDR3 DNA is TGTGCCAGTAGACAAGACATAAGCAATCAGCCCCAGCATTTT.

This clone was detected only a few times. The J gene is TRBJ1-2, the V gene TRBV30; a weak D match, TRBD1 (5 bases). V dropped 1 base and J dropped 2 bases, with 11 bases sitting between them. CDR3 size: 14 residues. CDR1 and CDR2 from the germline V gene are GTSNPN and SVGIG (reference sequence). CDR3 region: CAWSGGLQNYGYTF. In nucleotides, the CDR3 is TGTGCCTGGAGTGGGGGACTACAAAACTATGGCTACACCTTC.

In regard to this clone: A read error may produce the germline difference seen at one junction end. V usage is TRBV20-1 and J usage is TRBJ2-4; 9 bases agree with TRBD2. The germline CDR1 and CDR2 sequences are DFQATT and SNEGSKA (reference sequence). CDR3 size: 11 residues. This CDR3 reads CSARVGGRAGF. CDR3 in DNA: TGCAGTGCTAGAGTTGGCGGGAGGGCCGGCTTC.

The chain couples TRBV5-3 to TRBJ2-1; D is ambiguous. TRBV5-3 is filed as an ORF, its function uncertain. The germline V and J ends were trimmed by 0 bases and 8 bases, with 12 bases remaining between them. The CDR3 totals 14 residues. The chain's CDR3 is CARSLDPKRHEQFF. CDR3 in DNA: TGTGCCAGAAGCTTGGATCCTAAGAGGCATGAGCAGTTCTTC.

The chain links TRBV5-1 to TRBJ2-3; D gene uncertain. Germline values: CDR1 SGHRS, CDR2 YFSETQ. V lost 2 bases to trimming and J lost 0 bases, with 16 bases between them. The CDR3 contains 17 residues. The chain's CDR3 is CASSFSFATLSTDTQYF. In DNA form, the CDR3 reads TGCGCCAGCAGCTTTTCTTTTGCGACTCTTAGCACAGATACGCAGTATTTT.

The chain combines TRBV14 with TRBJ1-5; unclear D gene. V lost 1 base and J 9 bases, leaving 10 bases between the germline ends. This CDR3 region has 13 residues. Germline V CDR1 and CDR2: SGHDN, FVKESK. This CDR3 reads CASSQGEGLPQHF. CDR3 DNA sequence: TGTGCCAGCAGCCAAGGGGAGGGCCTGCCCCAGCATTTT.

The chain links TRBV7-9 to TRBJ1-1, with 7 bases matching TRBD1. Looked up from germline, CDR1 is SEHNR and CDR2 is FQNEAQ (reference sequence). V dropped 2 bases and J dropped 6; count of bases not matched to a gene: 9. The CDR3 spans 15 residues. CDR3 residues: CASSLQTGSYSEAFF. In nucleotides, the CDR3 is TGTGCCAGCAGCTTACAGACAGGGAGTTACTCTGAAGCTTTCTTT.

V and J are TRBV4-1 and TRBJ2-7; D not resolved. Trimming shortened V by 3 bases and J by 4 bases, and 13 bases separated the two germline ends. The CDR3 sequence is 14 residues long. Germline loops: CDR1 MGHRA, CDR2 YSYEKL. This CDR3 reads CASSHQDKEYEQYF. As DNA, the CDR3 is TGCGCCAGCAGCCACCAAGACAAGGAATACGAGCAGTACTTC.

This chain joins TRBV7-9 and TRBJ2-4, with D perhaps matching TRBD2 (6 bases). The germline CDR1 and CDR2 sequences are SEHNR and FQNEAQ (reference sequence). The V gene lost 1 base and the J gene lost 10 bases, with 14 bases spanning the gap. The CDR3 extends over 14 amino acids. CDR3 in DNA: TGTGCCAGCAGCTTAGAAGGTAGCGGAAGGATTCAGTACTTC. It yields the protein CASSLEGSGRIQYF.

This clone was observed a few times. The chain has TRBV7-8 and TRBJ2-7, with TRBD2 matching 9 bases. The germline V gene encodes CDR1 SGHVS and CDR2 FQNEAQ. The V gene end was trimmed by 5 bases and the J gene end by 4 bases; junction bases not matched to a gene: 15. The CDR3 sequence is 17 residues long. DNA of the CDR3: TGTGCCAGCAGCCCAGGGACGTCTAGCGGGATAAAGTACGAGCAGTACTTC. The encoded protein is CASSPGTSSGIKYEQYF.